Detailed here is one T cell receptor (beta chain). This CDR3 has 13 amino acids. V gave up 4 bases and J gave up 11 bases; unmatched junction bases: 11. Per the germline V gene, CDR1 is SGHDT and CDR2 is YYEEEE. Individual cDNA molecules were tagged with unique molecular identifiers, the study reported. Each CDR3 protein is one row after TCRdb ran MiXCR on the 5' RACE reads. The sample lists about 38,000 distinct CDR3 sequences, about 4.5% seen once, with roughly 17% in the top ten. This entry belongs to a study of early T cells in non-severe SARS-CoV-2 infection. Across the whole study: Alpha and beta chains were unpaired, from unsorted whole-blood bulk RNA.

The rearrangement joins TRBV5-6 to TRBJ1-1; 7 positions match TRBD1. Sequencing was done on a sample of whole blood. This TCR was recovered from an adult who was a healthcare worker with PCR-confirmed SARS-CoV-2 infection or an uninfected control (not recorded which). The CDR3 nucleotides read TGTGCCAGCAGCCAAACAGGGGTTCTCGACGCTTTCTTT. Its translation: CASSQTGVLDAFF. Looking up the rest from reference TRBV5-6 and TRBJ1-1 gives the full variable domain: DAGVTQSPTHLIKTRGQQVTLRCSPKSGHDTVSWYQQALGQGPQFIFQYYEEEERQRGNFPDRFSGHQFPNYSSELNVNALLLGDSALYLCASSQTGVLDAFFGQGTRLTVV.